This T cell receptor (beta chain) appears in the sequencing data of a study of cytomegalovirus exposure and HLA in healthy donors. For this clone: What it binds is not known.

Study findings and constraints: The classifier reportedly diagnosed cytomegalovirus status with high sensitivity and specificity.

The trim removed 6 bases at V and 5 bases at J, leaving 4 bases unmatched. The CDR3 length is 11 residues. Germline V lookup: CDR1 SQVTM, CDR2 ANQGSEA. 13 Jbeta primers and 60 Vbeta primers were used for the PCR. TCRdb's copy holds only in-frame clones and misses some; the assay was immunoSEQ multiplex PCR. The sample consists of about 50,000 clones, 80% of them appearing once. The TCR originated in a man aged 25-45 years in good health and CMV-seropositive. The chain employs TRBV29-1 and TRBJ2-7; 7 bases match TRBD1. Material for sequencing was PBMCs. The chain's CDR3 is CSVHRGHEQYF. In DNA form, the CDR3 reads TGCAGCGTGCACAGGGGACACGAGCAGTACTTC.